There are a few counts of the clone carrying this TCR beta chain. The authors built TCR beta libraries using iRepertoire HTBI primers and Arm-PCR of CDR3 regions. TCRdb recomputed calls from the multiplex PCR reads with MiXCR, one row per CDR3 protein. The table shows some 330,000 distinct CDR3 sequences, with about 23% occurring only once. The germline V gene encodes CDR1 SGHRS and CDR2 YFSETQ. Unmatched junction bases numbered 4, after V lost 0 bases and J lost 3 bases. CDR3 length: 16 amino acids. The data were taken from a study of regulatory T cells in long-lasting Graves disease. Specified time point: persistent/refractory GD, antithyroid drugs over 5 years with positive TRAb. There was RNA extracted from PBMCs, and the TCR library was made from it.

This clonotype was obtained from a woman in her thirties or forties with Graves disease. This sequence joins TRBV5-1 and TRBJ2-5; 11 positions agree with TRBD2. The material was peripheral blood mononuclear cells (PBMCs), obtained when the disease was refractory, from a patient treated with antithyroid drugs. The CDR3: CASSLGLAGFKETQYF. The CDR3 DNA reads TGCGCCAGCAGCTTGGGACTAGCGGGATTCAAAGAGACCCAGTACTTC. Together with reference TRBV5-1 and TRBJ2-5, the CDR3 gives the full variable domain: KAGVTQTPRYLIKTRGQQVTLSCSPISGHRSVSWYQQTPGQGLQFLFEYFSETQRNKGNFPGRFSGRQFSNSRSEMNVSTLELGDSALYLCASSLGLAGFKETQYFGPGTRLLVL.